The entry below describes one T cell receptor (beta chain). This sample was included in a study of cytomegalovirus exposure and HLA in healthy donors. Healthy individuals who donated bone marrow served as the donors. CDR1 and CDR2 (germline): MNHEY, SVGAGI. The V end lost 6 bases, the J end lost 0 bases, and 6 bases lay between the germline ends. The CDR3 totals 12 residues. The primer mix had 60 Vbeta and 13 Jbeta primers. The table came from immunoSEQ multiplex PCR; TCRdb's copy has only in-frame clones and leaves some out. The sample carries some 140,000 clones, roughly 77% recorded once. The sample consisted of PBMCs. The sequence came from a man aged 30 to 45 in good health. V gene TRBV6-5 combines with J gene TRBJ2-7; the D gene is possibly TRBD2 (6 bases). Written as DNA, the CDR3 is TGTGCCAGCAGGGGACTCTCCTACGAGCAGTACTTC. Its translation: CASRGLSYEQYF.